The rows below give T cell receptor beta chains drawn from one sample of a study of a mutant IDH1 vaccine in newly diagnosed glioma. The antigens for these receptors are not known. This table comes from immunoSEQ multiplex PCR, and its TCRdb copy is limited to in-frame clones, with some not included. Among 49,000 or so clones listed, over 75% were seen once. Sample: PBMCs, taken from a glioma patient whose treatment included an IDH1 peptide vaccine. The receptor set was obtained from a woman between 35 and 50 years old with glioma. CDR3s leave out the opening cysteine and the closing phenylalanine or tryptophan. Each record gives: J gene, V gene, CDR3 protein.

TRBJ2-3,TRBV19,ASSPRMVRRDTQY
TRBJ1-1,TRBV6-6,ASRGGMNTEAF
TRBJ1-1,TRBV7-2,ASSLWQGDTEAF
TRBJ1-3,TRBV6-6,ASSYYAGRGNTIY
TRBJ2-7,TRBV7-2,ASSSQWEQY
TRBJ1-4,TRBV4-1,ASRSPATNEKLF
TRBJ1-2,TRBV6-1,ASSGGTDLLPYT
TRBJ2-7,TRBV5-6,ASSRGEVGSYEQY
TRBJ1-2,TRBV6-6,ASSPGTTYGYT
TRBJ1-1,TRBV5-1,ASSLDVRNTEAF
TRBJ2-1,TRBV6-5,ASSFRPSGNNEQF
TRBJ1-1,TRBV13,ASSLEYGPGKNTEAF
TRBJ1-1,TRBV30,ALRWGGVTEAF
TRBJ1-6,TRBV11-2,ASSLRAGINSPLH
TRBJ2-7,TRBV5-1,ASSLAGGDEQY
TRBJ2-3,TRBV6-5,ASAKSGGPTDTQY
TRBJ2-2,TRBV7-9,ASSFWTSGEGGELF
TRBJ1-1,TRBV18,ASSQDHDGNTEAF
TRBJ1-5,TRBV4-1,ASSQGEGSIVNQPQH
TRBJ2-3,TRBV11-2,ASSLVRGRVSTDTQY
TRBJ2-2,TRBV5-1,ASSLGPAGTNTGELF
TRBJ1-6,TRBV7-9,ASSLGDYNSPLH
TRBJ2-2,TRBV4-1,ASSQVGTPANTGELF